This T cell receptor (beta chain) was recorded in a study of blood T cells in healthy people across ages. Every participating donor contributed approximately 10 milliliters of peripheral blood through a draw. This clonotype was seen more than once but under ten times. Its antigen is currently unknown. Study-level findings and limits: Both naive CD4+ cell counts and diversity were greater in long-lived donors than in aged donors.

The CDR3 totals 15 residues. V dropped 3 bases and J dropped 4 bases, with 14 bases sitting between them. The V gene's germline CDR1 is SGDLS and CDR2 YYNGEE. Then a second PCR, running roughly 6 to 11 cycles, was carried out with a sample-barcoded 5' primer and a J-beta primer mix. Every single cDNA molecule received a tag from a template-switch adaptor with 12 random nucleotides. Each CDR3 protein is one row after TCRdb ran MiXCR on the 5' RACE reads. The sample lists about 680,000 distinct CDR3 sequences, more than 40% occurring once. The chain carries TRBV9 and TRBJ2-1; D unclear. Input material: blood. The receptor's source is a woman aged 60-70 years in good health. For the CDR3, the DNA is TGTGCCAGCAGCGCAACTATGACCCGATACAATGAGCAGTTCTTC. Protein: CASSATMTRYNEQFF.